A single TCR beta chain is shown here with its context. The antigen remains unidentified. The unexposed donors gave CD4+ T cells in about 2011-2019, prior to COVID-19. CD4+ T cells were isolated from the cells after around 10 days of culture. V was clipped by 0 bases and J by 3 bases, with 4 bases between them. Germline loops: CDR1 LNHNV, CDR2 YYDKDF (reference sequence). CDR3 length: 13 residues. Clones were sequenced by immunoSEQ multiplex PCR, and TCRdb holds only the in-frame ones, with some missing. This sample has approximately 17,000 clones, with around 78% found just once. This specimen comes from a study of CD4 T cells in relation to SARS-CoV-2 and coronaviruses.

The source is a human donor in good health. This chain uses TRBV15 with TRBJ2-3, with D unclear. Sequenced: CD4+ T cells from PBMCs, cultured in vitro. The chain's CDR3 is CATSRDTTDTQYF. For the CDR3, the DNA is TGTGCCACCAGCAGAGATACAACAGATACGCAGTATTTT.